This T cell receptor beta chain was obtained from a study of immune heterogeneity within non-small cell lung tumors. This clonotype was seen a few times. The antigen remains unidentified. Bulk tumor genomic DNA was the template, and each sample received around 650 ng. Collection of several biopsies per primary tumor, spaced far apart, took place during surgery. Enrolled individuals presented with untreated, newly diagnosed non-small cell lung cancer and received curative surgery. A total of around 15 patients with newly diagnosed non-small cell lung cancer, all of whom were undergoing surgery with curative intent, made up the donors. The TCR beta CDR3 region was amplified by multiplex PCR employing 32 V and 13 J primers. MiXCR, run by TCRdb on the multiplex PCR reads, gives a single entry per CDR3 protein. The table lists 3,000 or so distinct CDR3 sequences, approximately 51% of them singletons, with roughly 9.7% in the top ten.

Study-wide findings and caveats: Recurring identical dominant CDR3 beta clonotypes were observed across tumor sites within a patient, together with site-unique high-frequency clones. The study found that local T-cell clonality correlated moderately but significantly with local tumor mutational burden (R roughly 0.36).

CDR1 is SNHLY, CDR2 FYNNEI, per germline. This CDR3 has 16 residues. V lost 3 bases and J 2 bases, leaving 16 bases between the germline ends. This clonotype originated in a man between 65 and 85 years old with non-small cell lung cancer. The rearrangement joins TRBV2 to TRBJ2-5, with D possibly being TRBD2 (5 bases). Material for sequencing was lung tumor tissue. CDR3 sequence: CASSEWGRGQQETQYF. The CDR3 nucleotides read TGTGCCAGCAGTGAGTGGGGAAGAGGGCAACAAGAGACCCAGTACTTC.